This T cell receptor beta chain appears in the sequencing data of a study of blood T cell repertoires in COVID-19 (dated by TCRdb to the early 2020s). For the study in its entirety: Samples covering the acute and convalescent phases of COVID-19 were provided by collaborators in the United States, Italy and Spain. The material from the prospective study consisted of cDNA or gDNA derived from T cells, B-cell-depleted T cells, or PBMCs. The dataset comprised deeply sampled blood TCRbeta repertoires from subjects exposed to, actively infected with, or recovered from COVID-19. The repertoires were made available in a free public database intended to serve as a resource for research on the immune response to SARS-CoV-2. The samples were drawn from the first 160 participants of the ongoing ImmuneRACE study and from some 1,300 subjects provided by 6 global collaborators. A de-identified subject ID, COVID-19 status, age in years and sex were almost always included in the sample metadata. Where available, HLA class I and class II types were taken from metadata supplied by the sample provider and were not determined by assay-based typing. Results the study describes overall, beyond this receptor: How much clinical and demographic metadata was included differed by source and by participant, and the metadata was provided uncurated.

Each collaborating institution followed its own protocols to collect whole blood in K2EDTA tubes. For TCRbeta analysis, collaborators shipped samples in one of three forms: frozen whole blood, isolated PBMCs, or DNA extracted from either of those sample types. As concerns this clone: The clone's antigen remains unknown. Germline and junction disagree at one end, which may indicate a read error.

TCRbeta CDR3 regions were amplified from genomic DNA using the immunoSEQ Assay, a bias-controlled multiplex PCR. Processing in the source paper ran as follows. Nucleated cell counts per sample were estimated from amplification of reference gene primers within the assay. To quantify the absolute abundance of each unique TCRbeta CDR3 rearrangement, sequence reads were collapsed and filtered. For each sample, productive Simpson clonality was calculated by taking the square root of Simpson's diversity index across productive rearrangements. Imported from immuneACCESS, the table was reduced by TCRdb to in-frame sequences with V and J called. These copies leave out some clones; in studies compared against another copy, an unresolved V gene accounts for under half, and the cause of the remainder is not known. That table supplies the V and J calls and clone size; D and trimming were determined from the DNA. The sample contains roughly 110,000 clones, 65% to 80% of them found a single time. Of the sample, about 4.3% falls within the top ten clones.

The TCR sequence derives from a man in his 70s with acute or convalescent COVID-19. Sequencing used peripheral blood.

CDR3 loop: CASSLGTGSLPGF. The DNA is as follows: TGTGCCAGCAGCTTAGGGACAGGGTCACTTCCTGGCTTC. This chain joins TRBV7-9 to TRBJ2-7, with 8 bases in between that match TRBD1. The CDR3 runs 13 amino acids, cysteine and phenylalanine included. The only DNA kept is the CDR3, 39 bases in frame from the first base. CDR1 SEHNR and CDR2 FQNEAQ are derived from the germline V gene (reference sequence).